Described below is a single TCR beta chain sequence and its context. Its antigen remains unidentified. The data were obtained in a study of tumor and adjacent non-tumor tissue in lung cancer. Study as a whole: Around 4.2 million productive TCRbeta reads were obtained per sample on average.

CDR3 length: 14 amino acids. Trimming removed 10 bases at V and 4 bases at J, with 17 bases between. CDR1 is KGHDR and CDR2 is SFDVKD in the germline V gene. The template was RNA from unsorted bulk tissue. More than 3 cm separated this lung sample from the edge of the tumor. Three rounds of nested PCR, following a modified ARM-PCR protocol, produced the TCRbeta library. TCRdb used MiXCR to reprocess the multiplex PCR reads, holding one entry per CDR3 protein. The data show approximately 44,000 distinct CDR3 sequences, 60% seen once. Study-wide findings and caveats: TCR diversity was significantly greater in tumor than normal lung tissue.

The rearrangement joins TRBV24-1 to TRBJ2-3; maybe TRBD2 (6 bases). The material sequenced was distant non-tumor lung tissue. This sequence originates from a man aged 50 to 60 with non-small cell lung cancer. CDR3 protein: CATDDAGRADTQYF. The CDR3, as DNA: TGTGCCACTGACGACGCGGGAAGGGCAGATACGCAGTATTTT.